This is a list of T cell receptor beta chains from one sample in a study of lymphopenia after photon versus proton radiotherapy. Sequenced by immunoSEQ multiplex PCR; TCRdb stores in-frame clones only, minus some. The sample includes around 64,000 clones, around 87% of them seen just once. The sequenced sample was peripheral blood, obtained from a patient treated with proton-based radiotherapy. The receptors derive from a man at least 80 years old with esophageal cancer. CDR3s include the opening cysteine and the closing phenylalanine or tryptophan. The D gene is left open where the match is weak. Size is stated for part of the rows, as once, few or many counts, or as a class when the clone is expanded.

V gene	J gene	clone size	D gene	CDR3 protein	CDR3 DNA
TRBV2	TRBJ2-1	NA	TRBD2	CASRSRGGPDEQFF	TGTGCCAGCAGGTCGCGGGGGGGCCCCGATGAGCAGTTCTTC
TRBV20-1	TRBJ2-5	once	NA	CSGEDQETQYF	TGCAGTGGCGAAGACCAAGAGACCCAGTACTTC
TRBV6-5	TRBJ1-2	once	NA	CASSYSIGGEVGYTF	TGTGCCAGCAGTTACTCGATTGGGGGGGAGGTTGGCTACACCTTC
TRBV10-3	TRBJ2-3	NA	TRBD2	CAISTGLAEGVTDTQYF	TGTGCCATCAGTACGGGACTAGCGGAGGGAGTAACAGATACGCAGTATTTT
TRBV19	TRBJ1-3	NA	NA	CATRGNSGNTIYF	TGTGCCACAAGGGGTAACTCTGGAAACACCATATATTTT
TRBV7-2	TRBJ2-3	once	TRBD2	CASSLGLAASTDTQYF	TGTGCCAGCAGCTTGGGACTAGCGGCTAGCACAGATACGCAGTATTTT
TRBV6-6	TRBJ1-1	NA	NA	CASRTTGNTEAFF	TGTGCCAGCAGGACGACGGGGAACACTGAAGCTTTCTTT
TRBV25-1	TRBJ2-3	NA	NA	CASTSEVGTDTQYF	TGTGCCAGCACATCGGAGGTGGGCACAGATACGCAGTATTTT
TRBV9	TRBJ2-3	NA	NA	CASSVRGAPTDTQYF	TGTGCCAGCAGCGTTAGGGGGGCACCCACAGATACGCAGTATTTT
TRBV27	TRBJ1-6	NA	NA	CASSLSGSNPYNSPLHF	TGTGCCAGCAGTTTAAGCGGGAGTAATCCCTATAATTCACCCCTCCACTTT
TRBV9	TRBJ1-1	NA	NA	CASGHPLNTEAFF	TGTGCCAGCGGCCATCCCCTGAACACTGAAGCTTTCTTT
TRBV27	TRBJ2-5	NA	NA	CASSLFVGTIQETQYF	TGTGCCAGCAGTTTATTTGTGGGAACGATCCAAGAGACCCAGTACTTC
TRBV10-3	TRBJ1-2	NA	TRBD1	CAIRTGEIYGYTF	TGTGCCATACGGACAGGGGAGATATATGGCTACACCTTC
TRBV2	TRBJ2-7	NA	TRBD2	CAMGREVYEQYF	TGTGCCATGGGGAGGGAGGTGTACGAGCAGTACTTC
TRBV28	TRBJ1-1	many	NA	CASRRGGGKEAFF	TGTGCCAGCAGAAGGGGGGGTGGGAAGGAAGCTTTCTTT
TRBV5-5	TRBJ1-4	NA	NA	CASSQDGITERELFF	TGCGCCAGCAGCCAAGATGGAATAACCGAGCGGGAACTGTTTTTT
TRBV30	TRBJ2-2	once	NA	CAWSDSWTGELFF	TGTGCCTGGAGTGACTCGTGGACCGGGGAGCTGTTTTTT
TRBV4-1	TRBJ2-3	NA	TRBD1	CASSQYLPGQGLADTQYF	TGCGCCAGCAGCCAATACCTTCCGGGACAGGGATTGGCAGATACGCAGTATTTT
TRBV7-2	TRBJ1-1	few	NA	CASSLEGATGNTEAFF	TGTGCCAGCAGCTTAGAAGGGGCCACAGGGAACACTGAAGCTTTCTTT
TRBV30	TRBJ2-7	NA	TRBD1	CAWSADRGPYEQYF	TGTGCCTGGAGCGCGGACAGGGGCCCCTACGAGCAGTACTTC
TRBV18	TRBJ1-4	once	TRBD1	CASSQQGQGKEKLFF	TGTGCCAGCTCACAGCAGGGACAGGGAAAAGAAAAACTGTTTTTT
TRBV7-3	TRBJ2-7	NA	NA	CASSPRPEGRPYEQYF	TGTGCCAGCAGCCCTCGGCCAGAAGGGAGACCCTACGAGCAGTACTTC
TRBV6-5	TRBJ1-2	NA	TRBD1	CASSSRTGGYTF	TGTGCCAGCAGTTCTCGGACAGGGGGCTACACCTTC
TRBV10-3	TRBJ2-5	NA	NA	CAIRIRGEETQYF	TGTGCCATCAGGATCAGGGGGGAAGAGACCCAGTACTTC
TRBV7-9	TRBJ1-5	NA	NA	CASSLTTGDQPQHF	TGTGCCAGCAGCTTAACGACCGGAGATCAGCCCCAGCATTTT
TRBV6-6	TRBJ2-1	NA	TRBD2	CASSYGLAGVDEQFF	TGTGCCAGCAGTTATGGTCTAGCGGGAGTGGATGAGCAGTTCTTC
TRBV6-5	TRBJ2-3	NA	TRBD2	CASSYSSGGFADTQYF	TGTGCCAGCAGTTACTCTTCGGGGGGGTTCGCAGATACGCAGTATTTT
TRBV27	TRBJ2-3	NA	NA	CASSLWGASTDTQYF	TGTGCCAGCAGTTTATGGGGGGCTAGCACAGATACGCAGTATTTT
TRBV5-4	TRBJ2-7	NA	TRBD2	CASSFGLAALYEQYF	TGTGCCAGCAGCTTCGGGCTAGCGGCCCTCTACGAGCAGTACTTC
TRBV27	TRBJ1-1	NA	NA	CASNSQVGTEAFF	TGTGCCAGCAACTCACAGGTGGGGACTGAAGCTTTCTTT
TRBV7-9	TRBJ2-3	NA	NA	CASSSGPVITQYF	TGTGCCAGCAGCTCCGGGCCCGTTATAACGCAGTATTTT
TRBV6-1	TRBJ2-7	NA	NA	CASSPTRNEQYF	TGTGCCAGCAGTCCCACCCGTAACGAGCAGTACTTC
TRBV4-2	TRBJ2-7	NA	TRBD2	CASSPWTSSTYEQYF	TGTGCCAGCAGCCCCTGGACTAGCTCCACCTACGAGCAGTACTTC
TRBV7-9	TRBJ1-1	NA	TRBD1	CASSSLRGQGGTEAFF	TGTGCCAGCAGCTCACTTAGGGGACAGGGTGGCACTGAAGCTTTCTTT
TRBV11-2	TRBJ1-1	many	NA	CASSLQAFF	TGTGCCAGCAGCTTACAAGCTTTCTTT
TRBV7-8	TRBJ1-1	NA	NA	CASSYQGGTEAFF	TGTGCCAGCAGCTACCAGGGTGGCACTGAAGCTTTCTTT
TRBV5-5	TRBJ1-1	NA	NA	CASSFITNTEAFF	TGTGCCAGCAGTTTTATCACGAACACTGAAGCTTTCTTT
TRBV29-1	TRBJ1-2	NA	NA	CSVGTRDMTYGYTF	TGCAGCGTAGGGACCCGGGACATGACCTATGGCTACACCTTC
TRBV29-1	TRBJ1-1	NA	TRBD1	CSVAYRGLGSTEAFF	TGCAGCGTTGCGTATAGGGGGCTGGGGAGCACTGAAGCTTTCTTT
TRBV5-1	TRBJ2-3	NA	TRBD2	CASSPHTTSSRDTQYF	TGCGCCAGCAGTCCCCACACGACTAGCAGTAGAGATACGCAGTATTTT
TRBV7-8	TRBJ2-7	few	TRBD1	CASSFGTGFNEQYF	TGTGCCAGCAGCTTTGGGACAGGGTTCAACGAGCAGTACTTC